The rows below give T cell receptor beta chains drawn from one sample of a study of identical twins. One entry per CDR3 protein, called by TCRdb with MiXCR from the 5' RACE reads. The profile shows 550,000 to 800,000 distinct CDR3 sequences, just over 7% of them singletons. The same sample was also used in a study of yellow fever vaccine responses in identical twins.

Sequencing was carried out using PBMCs. The receptors were gathered from a woman aged 18-29 years in good health. The CDR3 runs from the conserved cysteine through the conserved F or W. D genes are given only for firm matches. Where a row states a size, it is once, few, many or the class of an expanded clone; other rows omit it.

cdr3_nt: TGCGCCAGCAGCAAACCCCGACGCGCAAGCCTAGCGGGAGGACCATACAATGAGCAGTTCTTC; cdr3_aa: CASSKPRRASLAGGPYNEQFF; v_call: TRBV5-1; d_call: TRBD2; j_call: TRBJ2-1; clone_size: few
cdr3_nt: TGTGCCAGCGTCAGGTCAGGGGTTGGGGAGACCCAGTACTTC; cdr3_aa: CASVRSGVGETQYF; v_call: TRBV6-1; d_call: -; j_call: TRBJ2-5; clone_size: -
cdr3_nt: TGTGCCAGCAGGGTGACTAGCGGGAGCAATGAGCAGTTCTTC; cdr3_aa: CASRVTSGSNEQFF; v_call: TRBV2; d_call: TRBD2; j_call: TRBJ2-1; clone_size: -
cdr3_nt: TGTGCCAGCAGCCAGCCTAGCGGGAGGGACACCGGGGAGCTGTTTTTT; cdr3_aa: CASSQPSGRDTGELFF; v_call: TRBV4-2; d_call: TRBD2; j_call: TRBJ2-2; clone_size: few
cdr3_nt: TGTGCCAGCAGTTTTAAGGGGTTTCAGCCCCAGCATTTT; cdr3_aa: CASSFKGFQPQHF; v_call: TRBV28; d_call: -; j_call: TRBJ1-5; clone_size: many
cdr3_nt: TGTGCCAGCAGCTTATTCCCTGGGGCTAGATTGTACAATGAGCAGTTCTTC; cdr3_aa: CASSLFPGARLYNEQFF; v_call: TRBV11-2; d_call: -; j_call: TRBJ2-1; clone_size: few
cdr3_nt: TGTGCCAGCAGCCAAGAAGGGACAGGACGTTACGAGCAGTACTTC; cdr3_aa: CASSQEGTGRYEQYF; v_call: TRBV3-1; d_call: TRBD1; j_call: TRBJ2-7; clone_size: few
cdr3_nt: TGTGCCAGCAGCCATCCCCGAGGGGACCCTAACACCGGGGAGCTGTTTTTT; cdr3_aa: CASSHPRGDPNTGELFF; v_call: TRBV9; d_call: -; j_call: TRBJ2-2; clone_size: few
cdr3_nt: TGTGCCAGCAGTTTTGGGAGCCATGAGCAGTTCTTC; cdr3_aa: CASSFGSHEQFF; v_call: TRBV12-3/TRBV12-4; d_call: -; j_call: TRBJ2-1; clone_size: few
cdr3_nt: TGTGCCAGCAGCTTAGTCCCAGTGCACAATGAGCAGTTCTTC; cdr3_aa: CASSLVPVHNEQFF; v_call: TRBV7-9; d_call: -; j_call: TRBJ2-1; clone_size: -
cdr3_nt: TGCGCCAGCAGCTTGGGGGACAGTTTCAATTCACCCCTCCACTTT; cdr3_aa: CASSLGDSFNSPLHF; v_call: TRBV5-1; d_call: TRBD1; j_call: TRBJ1-6; clone_size: many
cdr3_nt: TGTGCCAGCAGTGAAGCGCTTAGCCGAGATACGCAGTATTTT; cdr3_aa: CASSEALSRDTQYF; v_call: TRBV6-1; d_call: -; j_call: TRBJ2-3; clone_size: few
cdr3_nt: TGTGCCAGCAGCCCCGGGACTAGCCTCTACAATGAGCAGTTCTTC; cdr3_aa: CASSPGTSLYNEQFF; v_call: TRBV7-3; d_call: TRBD2; j_call: TRBJ2-1; clone_size: many
cdr3_nt: TGCAGTGCAACGACTAGTTGGACCGGGGAGCTGTTTTTT; cdr3_aa: CSATTSWTGELFF; v_call: TRBV20-1; d_call: -; j_call: TRBJ2-2; clone_size: -
cdr3_nt: TGTGCCAGCAGTTTAAGGACAGGGGGTTGGGATCAGCCCCAGCATTTT; cdr3_aa: CASSLRTGGWDQPQHF; v_call: TRBV12-3/TRBV12-4; d_call: TRBD1; j_call: TRBJ1-5; clone_size: many
cdr3_nt: TGTGCCAGCAGCTTAGCGGACACAGATCAGCCCCAGCATTTT; cdr3_aa: CASSLADTDQPQHF; v_call: TRBV7-6; d_call: -; j_call: TRBJ1-5; clone_size: many
cdr3_nt: TGTGCCAGCAGGAGCGCTAGCGGGACTTTGGAGACCCAGTACTTC; cdr3_aa: CASRSASGTLETQYF; v_call: TRBV6-1; d_call: TRBD2; j_call: TRBJ2-5; clone_size: few
cdr3_nt: TGTGCCAGCACGCAGGGAGGCTCCTACGAGCAGTACTTC; cdr3_aa: CASTQGGSYEQYF; v_call: TRBV2; d_call: -; j_call: TRBJ2-7; clone_size: many
cdr3_nt: TGTGCCAGCAGCGGGGACAGGGGAGTTTACGAGCAGTACTTC; cdr3_aa: CASSGDRGVYEQYF; v_call: TRBV7-9; d_call: TRBD1; j_call: TRBJ2-7; clone_size: many
cdr3_nt: TGTGCCAGCAGATTCGACAGGGCTTCCTACGAGCAGTACTTC; cdr3_aa: CASRFDRASYEQYF; v_call: TRBV6-1; d_call: TRBD1; j_call: TRBJ2-7; clone_size: many
cdr3_nt: TGCGCCAGCAGCTCCGGGGGTTTAACTGAAGCTTTCTTT; cdr3_aa: CASSSGGLTEAFF; v_call: TRBV5-1; d_call: -; j_call: TRBJ1-1; clone_size: many
cdr3_nt: TGTGCCACCAGTGATAACCAGGGTACCTATGGCTACACCTTC; cdr3_aa: CATSDNQGTYGYTF; v_call: TRBV24-1; d_call: -; j_call: TRBJ1-2; clone_size: few
cdr3_nt: TGTGCCAGCAGTACTAGCTCCTACAATGAGCAGTTCTTC; cdr3_aa: CASSTSSYNEQFF; v_call: TRBV12-3/TRBV12-4; d_call: -; j_call: TRBJ2-1; clone_size: many
cdr3_nt: TGCGCCAGCAGTGAGTCGCGAGTAGCGGGGGGCGAGCAGTTCTTC; cdr3_aa: CASSESRVAGGEQFF; v_call: TRBV10-2; d_call: TRBD2; j_call: TRBJ2-1; clone_size: -
cdr3_nt: TGCGCCAGCAGCCAACTAGGGGTCGGGGGAGAGACCCAGTACTTC; cdr3_aa: CASSQLGVGGETQYF; v_call: TRBV4-1; d_call: -; j_call: TRBJ2-5; clone_size: few
cdr3_nt: TGCGCCAGCAGCTATACGCCTTCCTACGAGCAGTACTTC; cdr3_aa: CASSYTPSYEQYF; v_call: TRBV5-1; d_call: -; j_call: TRBJ2-7; clone_size: few
cdr3_nt: TGTGCCAGCAGCGCCAGAGGACAGTCCACCGGGGAGCTGTTTTTT; cdr3_aa: CASSARGQSTGELFF; v_call: TRBV9; d_call: -; j_call: TRBJ2-2; clone_size: few
cdr3_nt: TGCAGTGCTGGGGGGACAGGAGAGAATGAAAAACTGTTTTTT; cdr3_aa: CSAGGTGENEKLFF; v_call: TRBV20-1; d_call: TRBD1; j_call: TRBJ1-4; clone_size: few
cdr3_nt: TGTGCCAGCATGAGGTCTCAAGCCGTTACCCAACCCTACGAGCAGTACTTC; cdr3_aa: CASMRSQAVTQPYEQYF; v_call: TRBV6-1; d_call: -; j_call: TRBJ2-7; clone_size: few
cdr3_nt: TGTGCCACCAGCAGATCGGGGGCGGGAGGGCCCAATGAGCAGTTCTTC; cdr3_aa: CATSRSGAGGPNEQFF; v_call: TRBV15; d_call: TRBD2; j_call: TRBJ2-1; clone_size: few
cdr3_nt: TGCGCCAGCAGCCAAGATCAAGGAGGGACCCAGCATTTT; cdr3_aa: CASSQDQGGTQHF; v_call: TRBV4-1; d_call: -; j_call: TRBJ1-5; clone_size: many
cdr3_nt: TGTGCCAGCAGTTTAGCGCTGGGGGCCGCCTACAATGAGCAGTTCTTC; cdr3_aa: CASSLALGAAYNEQFF; v_call: TRBV12-3/TRBV12-4; d_call: -; j_call: TRBJ2-1; clone_size: many
cdr3_nt: TGCAGCGTGGACCAGGGGAACGAGGCTGAAGCTTTCTTT; cdr3_aa: CSVDQGNEAEAFF; v_call: TRBV29-1; d_call: -; j_call: TRBJ1-1; clone_size: many
cdr3_nt: TGTGCCAGCAGGGCCCTGGTCGGACTGAAAGGGCAAGAGACCCAGTACTTC; cdr3_aa: CASRALVGLKGQETQYF; v_call: TRBV28; d_call: -; j_call: TRBJ2-5; clone_size: -
cdr3_nt: TGTGCCAGCAGCCCCAGGTCCAATGAGCAGTTCTTC; cdr3_aa: CASSPRSNEQFF; v_call: TRBV14; d_call: -; j_call: TRBJ2-1; clone_size: many
cdr3_nt: TGTGCCATCAGTGAAGGGGGCCTGTTGGACTTC; cdr3_aa: CAISEGGLLDF; v_call: TRBV10-3; d_call: TRBD1; j_call: TRBJ2-5; clone_size: few
cdr3_nt: TGTGCCAGCAGCAAAGTACAGGGCGAGCAGTACTTC; cdr3_aa: CASSKVQGEQYF; v_call: TRBV21-1; d_call: -; j_call: TRBJ2-7; clone_size: -
cdr3_nt: TGCGCCAGCAGCCCGGAGGGGGACAGGATCTATGGCTACACCTTC; cdr3_aa: CASSPEGDRIYGYTF; v_call: TRBV5-1; d_call: TRBD1; j_call: TRBJ1-2; clone_size: few
cdr3_nt: TGTGCCAGCAGTTTTGGCGGCGGGGAGCTCACATTTACCTATAATTCACCCCTCCACTTT; cdr3_aa: CASSFGGGELTFTYNSPLHF; v_call: TRBV5-4; d_call: -; j_call: TRBJ1-6; clone_size: few
cdr3_nt: TGTGCCAGCAGCCCAACCCCCCAGTGGGGGCACACCGGGGAGCTGTTTTTT; cdr3_aa: CASSPTPQWGHTGELFF; v_call: TRBV28; d_call: -; j_call: TRBJ2-2; clone_size: few
cdr3_nt: TGTGCCAGCAGTACCCGGGGGGGTGCGGGAGGTAACTCTGGGGCCAACGTCCTGACTTTC; cdr3_aa: CASSTRGGAGGNSGANVLTF; v_call: TRBV6-2/TRBV6-3; d_call: TRBD2; j_call: TRBJ2-6; clone_size: -
cdr3_nt: TGTGCCAGCAGCCCCACGGGGAGTCTTGAAAGAGGCACAGATACGCAGTATTTT; cdr3_aa: CASSPTGSLERGTDTQYF; v_call: TRBV11-2; d_call: -; j_call: TRBJ2-3; clone_size: -
cdr3_nt: TGTGCCAGCACCTTTATCCTCGGGGTTAGGGGCACTGAAGCTTTCTTT; cdr3_aa: CASTFILGVRGTEAFF; v_call: TRBV7-9; d_call: -; j_call: TRBJ1-1; clone_size: -
cdr3_nt: TGTGCCAGCAGCTTTTGGACTAGCGGGAGTCGAGAGACCCAGTACTTC; cdr3_aa: CASSFWTSGSRETQYF; v_call: TRBV5-6; d_call: TRBD2; j_call: TRBJ2-5; clone_size: -
cdr3_nt: TGCGCCAGCAGCTTGGTGGGGCTGGAAGCCTACAATGAGCAGTTCTTC; cdr3_aa: CASSLVGLEAYNEQFF; v_call: TRBV5-1; d_call: -; j_call: TRBJ2-1; clone_size: many
cdr3_nt: TGTGCCAGCGGGTTGGACGGGGCCCGTACTGAAGCTTTCTTT; cdr3_aa: CASGLDGARTEAFF; v_call: TRBV2; d_call: -; j_call: TRBJ1-1; clone_size: many
cdr3_nt: TGTGCCAGCAGCTCACCGGACAAAGAGACCCAGTACTTC; cdr3_aa: CASSSPDKETQYF; v_call: TRBV5-5; d_call: -; j_call: TRBJ2-5; clone_size: few
cdr3_nt: TGCGCCAGCAGTGATAGTCAGGGGAATCAGCCCCAGCATTTT; cdr3_aa: CASSDSQGNQPQHF; v_call: TRBV10-2; d_call: -; j_call: TRBJ1-5; clone_size: many
cdr3_nt: TGTGCCAGCAGCCAAGGGGACCTTCTACAGACCCAGTACTTC; cdr3_aa: CASSQGDLLQTQYF; v_call: TRBV3-1; d_call: -; j_call: TRBJ2-5; clone_size: few
cdr3_nt: TGTGCCAGCAGTGAATGGGCTAGCGGGGGCACAGATACGCAGTATTTT; cdr3_aa: CASSEWASGGTDTQYF; v_call: TRBV25-1; d_call: TRBD2; j_call: TRBJ2-3; clone_size: few